This T cell receptor beta chain was sequenced in a study of monozygotic twins with inflammatory bowel disease. Overall study findings and caveats: Compared with healthy co-twins, IBD patients showed reduced TCRbeta repertoire diversity by inverse Simpson. Especially where disease activity was present, IBD patients had fewer clonotypes in common with others than healthy twins did.

Unfractionated whole blood yielded total RNA, and T cells were not sorted. CDR1 and CDR2 (germline): MDHEN, SYDVKM. This CDR3 comprises 12 residues. The UMIs contained a 6-nucleotide sample barcode. They were added by template switching during cDNA synthesis. For each CDR3 protein, TCRdb gives one entry from its re-call of the 5' RACE reads, without DNA. This sample contains more than 300,000 distinct CDR3 sequences. Worth noting for this clonotype: Its antigen remains unknown.

The chain employs TRBV28 and TRBJ1-1. The sample comprised blood. The sequence came from a human donor with ulcerative colitis or Crohn's disease, or a healthy co-twin of an affected twin (not recorded which). CDR3 loop: CASSRMNTEAFF.